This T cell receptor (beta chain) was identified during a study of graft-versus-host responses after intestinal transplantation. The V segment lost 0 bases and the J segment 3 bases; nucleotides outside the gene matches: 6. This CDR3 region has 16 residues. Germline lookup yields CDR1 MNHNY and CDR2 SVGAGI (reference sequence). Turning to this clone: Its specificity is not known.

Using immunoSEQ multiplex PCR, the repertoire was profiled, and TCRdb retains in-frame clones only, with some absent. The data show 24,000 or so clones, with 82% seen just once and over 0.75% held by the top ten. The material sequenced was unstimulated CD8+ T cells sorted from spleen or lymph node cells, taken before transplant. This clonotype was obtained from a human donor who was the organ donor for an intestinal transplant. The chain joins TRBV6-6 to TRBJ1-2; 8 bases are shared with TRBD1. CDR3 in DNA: TGTGCCAGCAGTTACTCCGGGACAGGAAACTACTATGGCTACACCTTC. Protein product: CASSYSGTGNYYGYTF.